The clone carrying this TCR beta chain was found once. What it binds is not known. The record originates from a study of cytomegalovirus exposure and HLA in healthy donors. Study results and limitations: In vitro checks showed that a few CMV-associated chains really do target CMV antigens.

A multiplex PCR was run with 60 Vbeta primers and 13 Jbeta primers. TCRdb's copy holds only in-frame clones and misses some; the assay was immunoSEQ multiplex PCR. Of over 150,000 clones listed, approximately 76% are singletons. Germline assignment: CDR1 MNHEY and CDR2 SVGAGI. The CDR3 is 15 residues long. V lost 0 bases and J 2 bases, leaving 10 bases between the germline ends. J is TRBJ1-1 and V is TRBV6-5; possible D gene TRBD1, 5 bases. The clonotype originates from a man between 60 and 75 years old in good health and CMV-seronegative. Sequencing was done on a sample of PBMCs. The DNA for the CDR3 is TGTGCCAGCAGTTACTCCGGGACTATTAACACTGAAGCTTTCTTT. Translation: CASSYSGTINTEAFF.